The next 7 T cell receptor beta chains were all read from a single sample in a study of shared clonotypes between healthy human individuals (dated by TCRdb to the early 2020s). CD8 naive samples were CD45RO-negative cells positively selected for CCR7, giving a CD45RA+CCR7+ population that excluded TemRA cells. The library was prepared using the immunoSEQ multiplex PCR assay. TCRdb obtained this table from immuneACCESS and retained in-frame rearrangements with V and J assigned. These tables miss some clones; where compared with another copy, unresolved V genes account for less than half of the shortfall, and the remainder is unexplained. This sample has more than 600,000 clones in its table, and about 90% of those were observed once. The top ten clones comprise about 24% of the sample. The sequenced material came from naive CD8+ T cells sorted from blood. The sample's cell subset or site, from its label and the paper: CD45RA+CCR7+. These receptors all stem from a man aged 25-45 years in good health.

This chain uses TRBV5-1 with TRBJ2-2; 10 nucleotides match TRBD2. The V gene end was trimmed by 1 base and the J gene end by 2 bases; junction bases not matched to a gene: 5. Germline loops: CDR1 SGHRS, CDR2 YFSETQ. The CDR3 has 17 residues. CDR3 nucleotide sequence: TGCGCCAGCAGCTTGCCGGGACTAGCGCGTAACACCGGGGAGCTGTTTTTT. Translating gives CASSLPGLARNTGELFF.

CDR3 sequence (DNA): TGTGCCAGCAGCGACCTTACAGGACTAGCTGGCGGGGAGCTGTTTTTT. It yields the protein CASSDLTGLAGGELFF. The chain is built from TRBV9 and TRBJ2-2; 8 nucleotides line up with TRBD2. The CDR3 length is 16 residues. Germline CDR1 SGDLS, CDR2 YYNGEE. The J segment lost 7 bases and the V segment lost 3 bases, leaving 11 bases of the junction unmatched.

The chain links TRBV11-2 to TRBJ2-1, with TRBD2 identical over 8 bases. CDR1 is SGHAT, CDR2 FQNNGV, per germline. The CDR3 loop spans 15 amino acids. J was trimmed by 9 bases and V by 3 bases; bases with no gene match: 10. The CDR3, as DNA: TGTGCCAGCAGCTTCCAACCGACTAGCGTCCTTGAGCAGTTCTTC. This sequence encodes CASSFQPTSVLEQFF.

J is TRBJ2-1 and V is TRBV7-9; 7 bases match TRBD2. The CDR3 is 16 residues long. V shed 1 base, J shed 8 bases, and the junction held 11 bases outside the gene matches. The germline V gene encodes CDR1 SEHNR and CDR2 FQNEAQ (reference sequence). CDR3 in DNA: TGTGCCAGCAGCTTAGTGGCGGGAGCCATTTTGGATGAGCAGTTCTTC. This translates into CASSLVAGAILDEQFF.

The chain combines TRBV6-5 with TRBJ2-2; 12 nucleotides agree with TRBD2. CDR3 length: 15 amino acids. In germline, CDR1 is MNHEY, CDR2 SVGAGI. Germline trimming cut 6 bases from V and 15 bases from J; bases unmatched to any gene: 14. This CDR3 reads CASSPGLAGHGRMFF. CDR3 DNA sequence: TGTGCCAGCAGCCCGGGACTAGCGGGCCATGGCCGCATGTTTTTT.

The CDR3 DNA is TGCGCCAGCAGCGACGGGGCATACGAGCAGTACTTC. Translated, it gives CASSDGAYEQYF. V is TRBV5-1 and J is TRBJ2-7; D assignment may be TRBD1 or TRBD2 (5 bases each). Trimming cost V 4 bases and J 4 bases, with 9 bases left between them. Germline V gives CDR1 SGHRS, CDR2 YFSETQ. The CDR3 has 12 residues.

The CDR3 here is CASSFSIRLAGGLETQYF. CDR3 DNA: TGTGCCAGCAGCTTCTCGATTCGCCTAGCGGGAGGCTTGGAGACCCAGTACTTC. The chain couples TRBV7-9 to TRBJ2-5, with TRBD2 matching over 11 bases. Trimming took 3 bases from V and 5 from J; bases not matched to a gene: 14. In germline, CDR1 is SEHNR, CDR2 FQNEAQ (reference sequence). This CDR3 is 18 amino acids long.